The clone carrying this T cell receptor beta chain was detected many times. Antigen specificity is unknown. This sample stems from a study of regulatory T cells in long-lasting Graves disease. V lost 0 bases and J 3 bases, leaving 6 bases between the germline ends. The CDR3 loop spans 13 amino acids. Germline V gene data show CDR1 as SGHTA and CDR2 as FQGTGA. According to the study, TCR beta libraries were built with iRepertoire HTBI primers and CDR3-region Arm-PCR. TCRdb passed the multiplex PCR reads through MiXCR, listing each CDR3 protein once. In the table there are under 500,000 distinct CDR3 sequences, 20% of which are singletons. Time point specified: persistent/refractory GD, antithyroid drugs over 5 years with positive TRAb. PBMC RNA was the source of the TCR library. Study observations and caveats: TRBV28, TRBJ1-2 and TRBJ2-5 were favored in persistent disease.

The input for sequencing was peripheral blood mononuclear cells (PBMCs), taken when the disease was refractory, from a patient treated with antithyroid drugs. The sequence was collected from a female donor with Graves disease. The rearrangement links TRBV7-3 to TRBJ2-7; D is unclear. The CDR3 nucleotides read TGTGCCAGCAGCTTAACGCCCGACTACGAGCAGTACTTC. It translates to CASSLTPDYEQYF.